Sequencing of this TCR beta chain was carried out in a study of shared clonotypes between healthy human individuals. Overall study: The plates for each donor numbered three CD4 naive, three CD4 memory, two CD8 naive and one CD8 memory.

The CDR3 totals 15 residues. CDR1 is SSHAT, CDR2 FNYEAQ, per germline (reference sequence). TCRdb's table, derived via immunoSEQ multiplex PCR, lists solely in-frame clones and lacks some. The table lists over 1.5 million clones, nearly 99% of them singletons. Splitting of CD4+ cells produced CD45RA+ naive and CD45RA-negative memory subsets. Study-level points and caveats: Non-shared clonotypes displayed generation probabilities falling below those of clonotypes present in all four donors.

As concerns this clone: The antigen remains unidentified. Compared with germline, one end of the junction differs, possibly owing to a read error.

The material sequenced was naive CD4+ T cells sorted from blood. As to subset: CD45RA+ positively selected. This TCR was sampled from a man aged 25 to 40 in good health. The genes are TRBV7-7 and TRBJ2-5; a weak D match, TRBD1 (6 bases). The CDR3 DNA reads as TGTGCTAGCAATGCAGGGGTGACAGGTCAAGAGACCCAGTACTTC. Amino acid sequence: CASNAGVTGQETQYF.